A selection of T cell receptor beta chains follows, all from one sample in a study of glioma-infiltrating T cells. TCRdb reprocessed the multiplex PCR reads via MiXCR and lists one record per CDR3 protein. The table shows some 100,000 distinct CDR3 sequences, with about 25% occurring only once. The sequencing sample was made of glioma tissue, nonneoplastic brain tissue, or PBMCs (not recorded which). The receptors were gathered from a human donor with low-grade glioma or glioblastoma, undergoing nonglioma brain surgery, or in good health (not recorded which). Each CDR3 is given with its conserved first and last residue. Fields, in order: J gene, clone size, D gene, V gene, CDR3 protein, CDR3 DNA. A D gene is named only where the DNA matches it firmly. Some rows have no size entry. The others give once, few or many, or a class for an expanded clone.

J: TRBJ2-7; size: many; D: -; V: TRBV19; CDR3: CASGYGEQYF; DNA: TGTGCCAGTGGGTACGGCGAGCAGTACTTC
J: TRBJ2-2; size: many; D: -; V: TRBV24-1; CDR3: CATSDPTVAGELFF; DNA: TGTGCCACCAGTGATCCCACCGTTGCCGGGGAGCTGTTTTTT
J: TRBJ1-5; size: many; D: -; V: TRBV27; CDR3: CASSFGRRGVSNQPQHF; DNA: TGTGCCAGCAGCTTCGGTAGACGTGGGGTTAGCAATCAGCCCCAGCATTTT
J: TRBJ2-1; size: medium-sized; D: -; V: TRBV20-1; CDR3: CSEERVRDEQFF; DNA: TGCAGTGAAGAGAGGGTTCGTGATGAGCAGTTCTTC
J: TRBJ2-1; size: -; D: TRBD2; V: TRBV29-1; CDR3: CSALTSGGSDEQFF; DNA: TGCAGCGCCCTAACTAGCGGGGGGTCTGATGAGCAGTTCTTC
J: TRBJ2-7; size: many; D: -; V: TRBV18; CDR3: CASSPGTDSYEQYF; DNA: TGTGCCAGCTCGCCAGGGACGGACTCCTACGAGCAGTACTTC
J: TRBJ2-5; size: many; D: -; V: TRBV10-1; CDR3: CASSSRGGETQYF; DNA: TGCGCCAGCAGTTCGCGAGGGGGAGAGACCCAGTACTTC
J: TRBJ1-5; size: few; D: -; V: TRBV19; CDR3: CATQKGVEPQHF; DNA: TGTGCCACCCAGAAAGGAGTTGAGCCCCAGCATTTT
J: TRBJ2-3; size: -; D: TRBD1; V: TRBV9; CDR3: CASSELGQDTDTQYF; DNA: TGTGCCAGCAGCGAACTGGGACAGGACACAGATACGCAGTATTTT
J: TRBJ1-1; size: many; D: -; V: TRBV6-6; CDR3: CASSYLGVAFF; DNA: TGTGCCAGCAGTTACCTGGGGGTCGCTTTCTTT
J: TRBJ2-7; size: once; D: -; V: TRBV19; CDR3: CASSIVGYEQYF; DNA: TGTGCCAGTAGTATAGTTGGTTACGAGCAGTACTTC
J: TRBJ1-1; size: many; D: TRBD1; V: TRBV6-2/TRBV6-3; CDR3: CASSYGGQVVVNTEAFF; DNA: TGTGCCAGCAGTTACGGGGGACAGGTCGTTGTGAACACTGAAGCTTTCTTT
J: TRBJ1-1; size: many; D: -; V: TRBV6-4; CDR3: CASSDPPGGYTEAFF; DNA: TGTGCCAGCAGTGACCCGCCGGGCGGGTACACTGAAGCTTTCTTT
J: TRBJ2-5; size: -; D: -; V: TRBV5-1; CDR3: CASSLAELQETQYF; DNA: TGCGCCAGCAGCTTGGCGGAACTCCAAGAGACCCAGTACTTC
J: TRBJ2-3; size: many; D: -; V: TRBV7-3; CDR3: CASSLRLGGTDTQYF; DNA: TGTGCCAGCAGCTTAAGGCTTGGCGGCACAGATACGCAGTATTTT
J: TRBJ2-5; size: many; D: -; V: TRBV20-1; CDR3: CSARGRTQETQYF; DNA: TGCAGTGCTAGGGGTCGGACGCAAGAGACCCAGTACTTC
J: TRBJ1-1; size: many; D: -; V: TRBV6-2/TRBV6-3; CDR3: CASSYLGGHMNTEAFF; DNA: TGTGCCAGCAGTTACTTAGGAGGGCATATGAACACTGAAGCTTTCTTT
J: TRBJ1-2; size: many; D: -; V: TRBV19; CDR3: CASRLTANYGYTF; DNA: TGTGCCAGTCGATTGACAGCCAACTATGGCTACACCTTC
J: TRBJ2-7; size: few; D: -; V: TRBV2; CDR3: CASEGVRSYEQYF; DNA: TGTGCCAGCGAGGGGGTGCGGTCCTACGAGCAGTACTTC
J: TRBJ2-5; size: many; D: TRBD2; V: TRBV28; CDR3: CASSSIPGTSGFETQYF; DNA: TGTGCCAGCAGCTCCATTCCCGGGACTAGCGGGTTTGAGACCCAGTACTTC
J: TRBJ1-2; size: many; D: -; V: TRBV20-1; CDR3: CSARMDASSEGYTF; DNA: TGCAGTGCTAGAATGGACGCATCCTCAGAGGGCTACACCTTC
J: TRBJ2-1; size: many; D: -; V: TRBV5-4; CDR3: CASTGGTHSYNEQFF; DNA: TGTGCCAGCACCGGAGGGACACACTCCTACAATGAGCAGTTCTTC
J: TRBJ1-1; size: many; D: -; V: TRBV6-2/TRBV6-3; CDR3: CASSYLMNTEAFF; DNA: TGTGCCAGCAGTTATTTAATGAACACTGAAGCTTTCTTT
J: TRBJ2-3; size: many; D: -; V: TRBV4-1; CDR3: CASSPWVNTDTQYF; DNA: TGCGCCAGCAGCCCCTGGGTCAACACAGATACGCAGTATTTT
J: TRBJ1-4; size: many; D: -; V: TRBV27; CDR3: CAMRDEKLFF; DNA: TGTGCCATGCGAGATGAAAAACTGTTTTTT
J: TRBJ1-5; size: many; D: -; V: TRBV29-1; CDR3: CSVASQGQPQHF; DNA: TGCAGCGTTGCCAGCCAGGGGCAGCCCCAGCATTTT
J: TRBJ2-5; size: many; D: -; V: TRBV14; CDR3: CASSQDYAQETQYF; DNA: TGTGCCAGCAGCCAAGATTACGCACAGGAGACCCAGTACTTC
J: TRBJ2-7; size: many; D: -; V: TRBV20-1; CDR3: CSARVPYSYEQYF; DNA: TGCAGTGCTAGAGTCCCCTATTCCTACGAGCAGTACTTC
J: TRBJ2-3; size: once; D: -; V: TRBV7-9; CDR3: CASSVGHRASTDTQYF; DNA: TGTGCCAGCAGCGTCGGACACCGTGCTAGCACAGATACGCAGTATTTT
J: TRBJ2-3; size: many; D: TRBD2; V: TRBV6-2/TRBV6-3; CDR3: CASSYPHKTSGQVIDTQYF; DNA: TGTGCCAGCAGTTACCCCCACAAGACTAGCGGGCAAGTGATAGATACGCAGTATTTT
J: TRBJ2-7; size: -; D: -; V: TRBV7-9; CDR3: CASRLAKFGTEDYEQYF; DNA: TGTGCCAGCAGATTAGCGAAGTTCGGGACGGAAGACTACGAGCAGTATTTC
J: TRBJ2-1; size: many; D: -; V: TRBV5-4; CDR3: CASSLELQRDEQFF; DNA: TGTGCCAGCAGCTTGGAACTCCAACGCGATGAGCAGTTCTTC
J: TRBJ2-5; size: many; D: TRBD1; V: TRBV6-1; CDR3: CASSAGTGGMETQYF; DNA: TGTGCCAGCAGTGCTGGGACAGGGGGGATGGAGACCCAGTACTTC
J: TRBJ2-1; size: many; D: TRBD2; V: TRBV6-2/TRBV6-3; CDR3: CASRPSSGSYNEQFF; DNA: TGTGCCAGCAGGCCCTCGAGCGGGAGTTACAATGAGCAGTTCTTC
J: TRBJ2-7; size: many; D: -; V: TRBV24-1; CDR3: CATSEVGTYEQYF; DNA: TGTGCCACCAGTGAGGTCGGGACCTACGAGCAGTACTTC
J: TRBJ2-1; size: -; D: TRBD2; V: TRBV9; CDR3: CPSTGGGAAYNEQFF; DNA: TGTCCCAGCACGGGGGGGGGGGCCGCCTACAATGAGCAGTTCTTC
J: TRBJ2-7; size: many; D: TRBD2; V: TRBV6-6; CDR3: CASSYSLASLAGTYEQYF; DNA: TGTGCCAGCAGTTACTCATTGGCCTCACTAGCGGGGACCTACGAGCAGTACTTC
J: TRBJ2-1; size: many; D: TRBD1; V: TRBV12-3/TRBV12-4; CDR3: CASRLTGARDNEQFF; DNA: TGTGCCAGCAGACTGACAGGGGCTCGGGACAATGAGCAGTTCTTC
J: TRBJ1-2; size: many; D: -; V: TRBV28; CDR3: CASSPIASRGDGYTF; DNA: TGTGCCAGCAGTCCAATTGCAAGCCGCGGGGATGGCTACACCTTC
J: TRBJ2-1; size: many; D: TRBD2; V: TRBV4-3; CDR3: CASSQTGLAIEQFF; DNA: TGCGCCAGCAGCCAAACCGGACTAGCGATTGAGCAGTTCTTC